This TCR beta chain stems from a study of blood T cell repertoires in COVID-19. Study as a whole: From T cells, B-cell-depleted T cells, or PBMCs came the material, which was cDNA or gDNA.

Methods used by the authors: Nucleated cell number was recorded as an estimate derived from reference gene primer amplification. Assay: immunoSEQ multiplex PCR; the TCRdb copy retains only in-frame clones and omits some. The V and J calls and clone size come from that table; D and trimming were worked out from the DNA. The sample has 150,000 or so clones, 79% seen once. Recruited during active infection, patients (from Seattle) were subsequently followed longitudinally. Per germline, CDR1 SGHTA and CDR2 FQGNSA. V was trimmed by 1 base and J by 7 bases, leaving 8 bases between them. The CDR3 totals 14 residues.

The sequence was obtained from a woman in her 70s with COVID-19, enrolled during active disease. The source material was peripheral blood. This chain links TRBV7-2 with TRBJ1-6; D is undetermined. CDR3 sequence: CASSLETGNSPLHF. The CDR3 bases are TGTGCCAGCAGCTTAGAGACGGGAAATTCACCCCTCCACTTT.